This T cell receptor (beta chain) was captured in a study of cytomegalovirus exposure and HLA in healthy donors. Amplification used 60 Vbeta primers and 13 Jbeta primers. TCRdb's table, derived via immunoSEQ multiplex PCR, lists solely in-frame clones and lacks some. The sample lists 200,000 to 250,000 clones; more than 70% were seen once. Germline CDR1 and CDR2: MGHRA and YSYEKL. This CDR3 has 18 residues. The V gene end was trimmed by 7 bases and the J gene end by 2 bases; junction bases not matched to a gene: 11. The sequence was collected from a human donor in good health. The V and J genes are TRBV4-1 and TRBJ2-6; 10 bases fit TRBD1. The sample was PBMCs. Here the CDR3 reads CASTRQGAMGPGANVLTF. CDR3 nucleotide sequence: TGCGCCAGCACCAGACAGGGGGCAATGGGGCCTGGGGCCAACGTCCTGACTTTC.